A single TCR beta chain is shown here with its context. Its antigen is not known. These data originate in a study of vaccination effects on CD4 cells after COVID-19. TCRdb's copy holds only in-frame clones and misses some; the assay was immunoSEQ multiplex PCR. Of some 68,000 clones listed, 80% are singletons. ViraFEST expansion of antigen-specific CD4+ T cells with viral peptide pools preceded sequencing. Cultured cells yielded isolated CD4+ T cells after 10 to 11 days. Among the vaccine recipients, none had a prior SARS-CoV-2 infection, and nucleocapsid antibodies were negative. This CDR3 is built from 13 residues. V lost 5 bases to trimming and J lost 2 bases, with 7 bases between them. Germline V gene lookup returns CDR1 SGHTA and CDR2 FQGNSA.

This specimen was CD4+ T cells from PBMCs cultured with SARS-CoV-2 spike peptides, taken before COVID-19 vaccination. This sequence joins TRBV7-2 and TRBJ2-1; the D is unclear. This clonotype originated in a human donor who received a COVID-19 vaccine. The CDR3 protein is CASSNSAYNEQFF. Written as DNA, the CDR3 is TGTGCCAGCAGCAACTCAGCCTACAATGAGCAGTTCTTC.